This T cell receptor beta chain stems from a study of T cell responses to AZD1222 COVID-19 vaccine listed by TCRdb under 2021. A note on the overall study: A total of under 250 trial participants underwent TCR sequencing, of whom about 210 had received two doses of AZD1222 and some 26 had received two doses of the MenACWY control vaccine. Trial participants were enrolled by age into 18-55, 56-69 and 70-plus year subgroups, with approximately 150, 30 and 60 TCR-sequenced participants respectively.

The CDR3 regions of human TCRbeta chains were subjected to immunosequencing. In the original analysis: Repertoire TCRs were matched against a reference library of SARS-CoV-2-specific TCRs generated with the MIRA antigen-specificity platform. Breadth meant the fraction of unique TCRs that were SARS-CoV-2-associated, whereas depth meant the fraction of total T cells that were SARS-CoV-2-associated. Each spike-specific TCR was assigned to its reactive spike region and to a CD4 or CD8 class using the MIRA data. Log10-transformed breadth and depth values were compared by one-way ANOVA with Sidak's multiple comparisons tests. The clones in this table, taken by TCRdb from immuneACCESS, are in-frame only. Not every clone is retained; where verified, under half of the shortfall comes from an unresolved V gene, and the cause of the rest is unknown. The V and J calls and clone size come from that table; D and trimming were worked out from the DNA. Counted in this sample were tens of thousands of clones; around 84% of them appeared once. Jointly, the top ten make up 4.5% to 7% of the sample.

Concerning this clone: Its antigen has not been determined. No much larger clone exists at a distance of one base, and base qualities are not known.

What the time point label conveys for this sample: about 28 days (+/-7) after the second vaccine dose. Because spike-specific TCR depth and breadth did not differ between the two schedules, AZD1222 recipients who got a second dose at roughly 4 weeks were pooled with those who got a second dose at roughly 12 weeks. Samples from vaccinated people were obtained from the UK trials COV001 and COV002, which included a single-blind randomized controlled phase 2/3 trial of AZD1222 (ChAdOx1 nCoV-19) in healthy adults. For TCRbeta chain sequencing, PBMC samples were collected from trial participants at day 0 and at day 28 after the second dose. Taken from cysteine to phenylalanine, the CDR3 has 17 residues. Of the read, only the CDR3 DNA is kept; its 51 bases are in frame from base 1. CDR1 and CDR2, looked up from the germline V gene, are KGHSH and LQKENI. The junction shows trimming of 4 bases on V and 4 bases on J, plus 17 bases between the germline ends.

Overall results and qualifications from the work: Nearly half of unique spike-specific TCRs reportedly recognized epitopes outside regions mutated in the B.1.351 and B.1.1.7 variants. After two AZD1222 doses, spike-specific TCR breadth and depth were significantly higher than at day 0 and than in MenACWY recipients. Conclusions about previously exposed vaccinees are limited, since just a handful of AZD1222 recipients were seropositive for SARS-CoV-2 at baseline. No day 14 peak-response samples were available, so repertoires were characterized only after the peak T cell response. Most participants were white British and females outnumbered males, and the authors suggested that clonal diversity may have been underestimated. In the small 56-69-year group, the increase in depth fell short of significance, most likely because of low power. CD4 TCRs associated with the vaccine covered the entire spike protein, and the dominant responses were in regions 160-218 and 743-854.

This TCR derives from an adult who received the AZD1222 COVID-19 vaccine. This sample comprised peripheral blood, obtained 28 days after the second AZD1222 dose. The rearranged segments are TRBV18 and TRBJ2-6; the D region may be TRBD1 or TRBD2, each matching 5 bases equally. The CDR3 sequence is CASSRDGGAPGANVLTF. In nucleotide form, the sequence is TGTGCCAGCTCACGGGACGGAGGCGCTCCCGGGGCCAACGTCCTGACTTTC.